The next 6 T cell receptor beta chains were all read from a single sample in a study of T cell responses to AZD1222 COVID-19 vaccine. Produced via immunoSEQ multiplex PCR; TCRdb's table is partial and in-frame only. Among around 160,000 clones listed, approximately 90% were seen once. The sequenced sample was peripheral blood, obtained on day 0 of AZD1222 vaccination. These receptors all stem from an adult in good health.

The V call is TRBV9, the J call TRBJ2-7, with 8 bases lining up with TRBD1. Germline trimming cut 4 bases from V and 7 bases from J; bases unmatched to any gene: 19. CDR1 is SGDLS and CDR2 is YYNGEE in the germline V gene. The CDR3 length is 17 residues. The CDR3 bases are TGTGCCAGCAGCCCTCACCCTGTCGGGACAGGCCTTTGGGAGCAGTACTTC. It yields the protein CASSPHPVGTGLWEQYF.

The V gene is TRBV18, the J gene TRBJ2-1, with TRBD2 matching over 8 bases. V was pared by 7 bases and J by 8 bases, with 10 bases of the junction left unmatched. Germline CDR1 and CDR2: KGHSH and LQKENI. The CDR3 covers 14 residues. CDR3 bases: TGTGCCAGCTTAAGCGGGAGCCCGCGGGATGAGCAGTTCTTC. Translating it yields CASLSGSPRDEQFF.

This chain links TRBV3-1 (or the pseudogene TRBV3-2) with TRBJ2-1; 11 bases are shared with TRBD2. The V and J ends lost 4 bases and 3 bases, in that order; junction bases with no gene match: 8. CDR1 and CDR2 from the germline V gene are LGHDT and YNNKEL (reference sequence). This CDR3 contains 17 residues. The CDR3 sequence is CASSLRLAGGLYNEQFF. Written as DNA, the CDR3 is TGTGCCAGCAGCCTGCGCCTAGCGGGAGGACTCTACAATGAGCAGTTCTTC.

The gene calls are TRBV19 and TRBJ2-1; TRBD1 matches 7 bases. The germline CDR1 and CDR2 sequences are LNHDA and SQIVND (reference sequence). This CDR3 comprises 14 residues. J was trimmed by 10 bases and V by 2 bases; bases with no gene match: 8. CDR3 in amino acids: CASSIMGPGGEQFF. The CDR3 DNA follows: TGTGCCAGTAGTATAATGGGACCAGGGGGAGAGCAGTTCTTC.

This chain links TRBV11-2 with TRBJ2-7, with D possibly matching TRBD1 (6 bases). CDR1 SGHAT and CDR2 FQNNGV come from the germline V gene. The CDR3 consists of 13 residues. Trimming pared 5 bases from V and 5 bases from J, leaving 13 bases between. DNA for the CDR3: TGTGCCAGCAGCCGACGACAGGTCCACGAGCAGTACTTC. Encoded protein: CASSRRQVHEQYF.

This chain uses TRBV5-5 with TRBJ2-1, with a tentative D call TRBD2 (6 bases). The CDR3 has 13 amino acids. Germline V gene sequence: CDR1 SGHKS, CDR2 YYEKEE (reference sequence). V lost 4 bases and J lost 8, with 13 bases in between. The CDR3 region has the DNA TGTGCCAGCAGCCCTTACCCGGGGGATGAGCAGTTCTTC. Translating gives CASSPYPGDEQFF.